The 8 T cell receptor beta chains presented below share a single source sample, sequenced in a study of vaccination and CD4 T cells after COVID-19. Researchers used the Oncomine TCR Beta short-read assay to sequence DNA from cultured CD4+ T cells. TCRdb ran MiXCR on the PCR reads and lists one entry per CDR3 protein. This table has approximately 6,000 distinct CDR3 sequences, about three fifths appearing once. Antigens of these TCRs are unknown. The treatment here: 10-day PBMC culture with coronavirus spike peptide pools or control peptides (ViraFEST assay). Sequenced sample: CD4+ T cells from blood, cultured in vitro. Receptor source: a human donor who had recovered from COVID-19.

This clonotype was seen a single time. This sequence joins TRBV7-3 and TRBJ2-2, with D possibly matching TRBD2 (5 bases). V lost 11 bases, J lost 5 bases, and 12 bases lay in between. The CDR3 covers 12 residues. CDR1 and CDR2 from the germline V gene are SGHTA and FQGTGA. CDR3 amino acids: CASAVGTGELFF. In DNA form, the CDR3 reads TGTGCCTCAGCGGTCGGGACCGGGGAGCTGTTTTTT.

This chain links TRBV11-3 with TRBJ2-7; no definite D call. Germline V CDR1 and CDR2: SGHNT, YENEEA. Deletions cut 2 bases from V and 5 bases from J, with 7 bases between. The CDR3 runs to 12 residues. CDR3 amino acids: CASSLRAHEQYF. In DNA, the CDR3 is TGTGCCAGCAGCTTAAGGGCCCACGAGCAGTACTTC.

In nucleotides, the CDR3 is TGTGCCAGCAGCCCAGGGAGGCCTGCTTTCTTT. The encoded protein is CASSPGRPAFF. V gene TRBV12-3 or TRBV12-4 combines with J gene TRBJ1-1; D may be TRBD1 (5 bases). CDR3 length: 11 residues. V was trimmed by 6 bases and J by 11 bases, leaving 13 bases between them.

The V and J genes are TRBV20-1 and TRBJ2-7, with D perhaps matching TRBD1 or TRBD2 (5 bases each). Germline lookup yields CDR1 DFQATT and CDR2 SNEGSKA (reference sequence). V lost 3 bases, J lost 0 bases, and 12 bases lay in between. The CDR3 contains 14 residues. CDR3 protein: CSASRPGSSYEQYF. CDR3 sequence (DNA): TGCAGTGCTAGTCGTCCAGGGAGCTCCTACGAGCAGTACTTC.

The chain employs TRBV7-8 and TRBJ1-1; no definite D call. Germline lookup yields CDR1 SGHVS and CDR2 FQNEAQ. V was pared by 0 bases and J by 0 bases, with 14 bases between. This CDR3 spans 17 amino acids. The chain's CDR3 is CASSLAFRARMNTEAFF. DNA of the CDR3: TGTGCCAGCAGCTTAGCCTTCCGGGCTAGAATGAACACTGAAGCTTTCTTT.

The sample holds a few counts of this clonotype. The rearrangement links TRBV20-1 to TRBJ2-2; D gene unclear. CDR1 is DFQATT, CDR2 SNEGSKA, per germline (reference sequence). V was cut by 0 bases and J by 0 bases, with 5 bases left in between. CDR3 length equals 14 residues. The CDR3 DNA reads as TGCAGTGCTAGAGATCGCCCGAACACCGGGGAGCTGTTTTTT. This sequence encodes CSARDRPNTGELFF.

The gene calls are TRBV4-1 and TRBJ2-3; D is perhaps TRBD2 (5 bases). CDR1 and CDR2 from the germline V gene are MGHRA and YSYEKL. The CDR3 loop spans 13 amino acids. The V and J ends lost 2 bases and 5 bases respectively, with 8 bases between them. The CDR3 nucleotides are TGCGCCAGCAGCCAATCCGAGGGAGATACGCAGTATTTT. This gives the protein CASSQSEGDTQYF.

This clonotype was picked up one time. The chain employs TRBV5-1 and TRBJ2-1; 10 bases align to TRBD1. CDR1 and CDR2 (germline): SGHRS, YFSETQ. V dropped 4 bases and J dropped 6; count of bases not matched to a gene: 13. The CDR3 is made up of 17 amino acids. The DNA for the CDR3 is TGCGCCAGCAGCACCAGGACAGGGGGGGAAAGCGTCAATGAGCAGTTCTTC. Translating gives CASSTRTGGESVNEQFF. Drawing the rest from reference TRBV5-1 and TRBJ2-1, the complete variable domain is KAGVTQTPRYLIKTRGQQVTLSCSPISGHRSVSWYQQTPGQGLQFLFEYFSETQRNKGNFPGRFSGRQFSNSRSEMNVSTLELGDSALYLCASSTRTGGESVNEQFFGPGTRLTVL.